This T cell receptor (beta chain) is from a study of human T cells and chemical hapten exposure. Study context: DPC at 0.01% went onto the upper back in patch tests, read at 6 days.

J lost 1 base, V lost 6 bases, and 8 bases had no gene match. The length of the CDR3 is 18 residues. Germline V gene lookup returns CDR1 MNHNY and CDR2 SVGAGI (reference sequence). Time point denoted: patch test 3, about 24 weeks after DPC sensitization. Treatment described: therapeutic diphenylcyclopropenone sensitization with weekly scalp DPC. Unfractionated whole blood was the source from which total RNA was extracted. This clonotype was counted many times. For the library, individual cDNA molecules each received unique molecular identifiers. TCRdb re-analysed the RACE reads in MiXCR, keeping a single row per CDR3 protein. The sample yields over 30,000 distinct CDR3 sequences, 8% to 9.5% seen once.

The chain links TRBV6-6 to TRBJ2-1; 14 bases map to TRBD2. The receptor was isolated from a man aged 50 or older with alopecia areata. Some clones in this sample may be carry-over from other donors' samples. The sample here was whole blood, taken in connection with sensitization to the hapten diphenylcyclopropenone (DPC). Here the CDR3 DNA reads TGTGCCAGCAGGGGGACTAGCGGGGGACAGAGGTCCTACAATGAGCAGTTCTTC. As protein: CASRGTSGGQRSYNEQFF.